Shown below are 2 T cell receptor beta chains from a single sample sequenced in a study of cytomegalovirus exposure and HLA in healthy donors. PCR primers comprised 60 Vbeta and 13 Jbeta primers. Data came from immunoSEQ multiplex PCR; TCRdb stores just in-frame clones and leaves some out. The sample lists roughly 200,000 clones, over 65% occurring once. Material: PBMCs. All receptors derive from a woman between 55 and 75 years old in good health and CMV-seropositive.

This chain connects TRBV18 to TRBJ1-1; possibly TRBD1 for D (5 bases). Deletions cut 4 bases from V and 6 bases from J, with 12 bases between. This CDR3 spans 13 amino acids. From germline, CDR1 is KGHSH and CDR2 LQKENI. CDR3 region: CASSRGESAEAFF. In nucleotides, the CDR3 is TGTGCCAGCTCACGGGGGGAATCGGCTGAAGCTTTCTTT.

This sequence joins TRBV5-1 and TRBJ2-7; 8 positions match TRBD1. Germline V lookup: CDR1 SGHRS, CDR2 YFSETQ. V shed 8 bases, J shed 4 bases, and the junction held 11 bases outside the gene matches. The CDR3 covers 14 residues. The CDR3 DNA sequence: TGCGCCAGTAGTACAGGGGGTTCCATGTACGAGCAGTACTTC. Encoded protein: CASSTGGSMYEQYF. The variable domain in full, with the rest retrieved from reference TRBV5-1 and TRBJ2-7, is KAGVTQTPRYLIKTRGQQVTLSCSPISGHRSVSWYQQTPGQGLQFLFEYFSETQRNKGNFPGRFSGRQFSNSRSEMNVSTLELGDSALYLCASSTGGSMYEQYFGPGTRLTVT.